The 22 T cell receptor beta chains reported below all come from one sample, sequenced in a study of blood T cell repertoires in COVID-19. Sequencing was performed with immunoSEQ multiplex PCR; in TCRdb, only in-frame clones are kept and a portion is missing. The sample contains about 210,000 clones, 60% to 85% of which appear only once. The sequenced sample was peripheral blood. These TCRs come from a woman between 65 and 79 years old with acute or convalescent COVID-19.

CDR3: CASSERRTGLNTIYF. As DNA, the CDR3 is TGTGCCAGCAGTGAAAGGCGGACAGGACTAAACACCATATATTTT. The gene calls are TRBV2 and TRBJ1-3; 7 nucleotides match TRBD1. This CDR3 has 15 residues. CDR1 SNHLY and CDR2 FYNNEI come from the germline V gene. J lost 6 bases, V lost 2 bases, and 7 bases had no gene match.

The chain is built from TRBV24-1 and TRBJ2-1, with 15 bases that match TRBD2. Germline CDR1 is KGHDR and CDR2 is SFDVKD. The CDR3 is 15 amino acids. With V trimmed by 6 bases and J by 8 bases, 4 bases remained unmatched. The CDR3 here is CATSPGLAGGHEQFF. CDR3 in DNA: TGTGCCACCAGTCCCGGACTAGCGGGGGGGCATGAGCAGTTCTTC.

The table lists this clone with a few counts. The chain joins TRBV11-2 to TRBJ2-3; maybe TRBD2 (5 bases). CDR1 is SGHAT, CDR2 FQNNGV, per germline. The CDR3 extends over 12 amino acids. Trimming removed 3 bases from V and 8 bases from J, with 9 bases in between. This CDR3 reads CASSFEGITQYF. CDR3 DNA: TGTGCCAGCAGCTTCGAGGGAATTACGCAGTATTTT.

The genes are TRBV7-2 and TRBJ2-5; D uncertain. The ends were cut back, 7 bases at V and 5 bases at J, with 14 bases in the middle. This CDR3 contains 13 residues. Germline V CDR1 and CDR2: SGHTA, FQGNSA. The CDR3 DNA sequence: TGTGCCAGCACCCCCGGAGTTAGGGAGACCCAGTACTTC. It is translated as CASTPGVRETQYF.

CDR3 in amino acids: CASSPPRQGLTDTQYF. The CDR3 nucleotides read TGTGCCAGCTCACCACCGCGGCAGGGCCTCACAGATACGCAGTATTTT. This sequence joins TRBV18 and TRBJ2-3; a weak D match, TRBD1 (5 bases). CDR1 is KGHSH and CDR2 is LQKENI in the germline V gene. This CDR3 region has 16 residues. V shed 0 bases and J shed 2 bases, with 12 bases lying between them.

Written as DNA, the CDR3 is TGTGCCAGCAGCTCGGGACAGGGGAGTAACATTCAGTACTTC. Its protein product is CASSSGQGSNIQYF. The gene calls are TRBV28 and TRBJ2-4; 10 positions agree with TRBD1. Germline V CDR1 and CDR2: MDHEN, SYDVKM. The CDR3 has 14 amino acids. The V segment lost 6 bases and the J segment 7 bases; nucleotides outside the gene matches: 6.

V usage is TRBV7-9 and J usage is TRBJ1-4; D remains ambiguous. V dropped 1 base and J dropped 7 bases, with 13 bases sitting between them. This CDR3 is 15 amino acids long. The germline V gene encodes CDR1 SEHNR and CDR2 FQNEAQ (reference sequence). CDR3 sequence reads: CASSLVRDLSEKLFF. Here the CDR3 DNA reads TGTGCCAGCAGCTTAGTCCGGGATTTGAGTGAAAAACTGTTTTTT.

The DNA for the CDR3 is TGTGCCTGGAGCCGGCGGGGGGGCAGCGATGAGCAGTTCTTC. Its protein is CAWSRRGGSDEQFF. The chain links TRBV30 to TRBJ2-1; 9 bases line up with TRBD2. Germline CDR1 is GTSNPN and CDR2 is SVGIG (reference sequence). The CDR3 sequence is 14 residues long. V lost 3 bases, J lost 8 bases, and 8 bases stayed unmatched.

This clone was seen at least ten times. The CDR3 nucleotides read TGCGCCAGTCAGACAGGGACTAACACTGAAGCTTTCTTT. It is translated as CASQTGTNTEAFF. The chain links TRBV5-1 to TRBJ1-1; 7 bases fit TRBD1. From germline, CDR1 is SGHRS and CDR2 YFSETQ. V lost 8 bases to trimming and J lost 2 bases; unmatched junction nucleotides: 6. There are 13 residues in the CDR3.

The chain carries TRBV5-6 and TRBJ1-5; 8 positions match TRBD1. The V gene's germline CDR1 is SGHDT and CDR2 YYEEEE. V shed 0 bases and J 3 bases; nucleotides not matched to a gene: 5. This CDR3 has 16 residues. The CDR3: CASSLDRGTYNQPQHF. DNA of the CDR3: TGTGCCAGCAGCTTGGACAGGGGGACATACAATCAGCCCCAGCATTTT.

The chain links TRBV5-8 to TRBJ1-6; no definite D call. Germline V CDR1 and CDR2: SGHTS, YDEGEE. The CDR3 is 16 amino acids. V shed 0 bases and J shed 0 bases, with 7 bases lying between them. The CDR3 DNA reads as TGTGCCAGCAGCTTGGCTGGGAGCTCCTATAATTCACCCCTCCACTTT. It specifies CASSLAGSSYNSPLHF.

The CDR3 nucleotides are TGTGCCAGCAATCCTAGCGGGGGGACAGATACGCAGTATTTT. Translated, it gives CASNPSGGTDTQYF. The chain employs TRBV9 and TRBJ2-3, with 11 bases identical to TRBD2. Germline CDR1 and CDR2: SGDLS and YYNGEE. Trimming cost V 6 bases and J 3 bases; bases outside gene matches: 3. The CDR3 contains 14 residues.

In this sample, this clone turned up once. This chain joins TRBV19 and TRBJ1-5; TRBD1 might be the D (5 bases). The CDR3 is 13 residues long. Trimming pared 10 bases from V and 4 bases from J, leaving 14 bases between. The V gene's germline CDR1 is LNHDA and CDR2 SQIVND (reference sequence). The CDR3 loop reads CAISDSLNQPQHF. The CDR3 region has the DNA TGTGCCATCTCAGACAGCCTGAATCAGCCCCAGCATTTT.

The chain carries TRBV19 and TRBJ2-5, with D possibly matching TRBD2 (5 bases). CDR1 and CDR2 (germline): LNHDA, SQIVND (reference sequence). The CDR3 has 13 amino acids. Trimming left V 3 bases short and J 1 base short, with 6 bases between. Here the CDR3 DNA reads TGTGCCAGTAGTATCGGGGTCCAAGAGACCCAGTACTTC. It specifies CASSIGVQETQYF.

The chain links TRBV3-1 (or the pseudogene TRBV3-2) to TRBJ2-7, with 7 bases that match TRBD1. Germline V CDR1 and CDR2: LGHDT, YNNKEL (reference sequence). CDR3 length: 14 residues. V was clipped by 2 bases and J by 3 bases; unmatched bases: 4. The CDR3 DNA follows: TGTGCCAGCAGCCAAAACCCAGGGGGCTACGAGCAGTACGTC. Its protein is CASSQNPGGYEQYV.

The chain couples TRBV7-2 to TRBJ2-5; TRBD1 aligns across 10 bases. The V and J ends lost 3 bases and 7 bases, in that order; junction bases with no gene match: 5. The CDR3 runs 14 residues. Germline CDR1 reads SGHTA; CDR2 reads FQGNSA. The CDR3 reads CASSFGTGVLTQYF. The CDR3 DNA reads TGTGCCAGCAGCTTCGGGACAGGGGTCTTGACCCAGTACTTC.

The rearrangement uses TRBV29-1 and TRBJ1-1, with TRBD1 identical over 10 bases. The junction had 9 bases not matched to a gene; V was cut back by 7 bases and J by 1 base. The germline gives CDR1 SQVTM, CDR2 ANQGSEA. The CDR3 length is 15 residues. CDR3 sequence reads: CSGEDRGRRNTEAFF. The CDR3 nucleotides are TGCAGCGGCGAAGACAGGGGGCGTAGGAACACTGAAGCTTTCTTT.

This clone appeared a few times. The chain links TRBV9 to TRBJ2-3; perhaps TRBD1 as D (6 bases). The CDR3 is 16 residues long. The V and J ends lost 0 bases and 3 bases respectively, with 14 bases between them. The germline CDR1 and CDR2 sequences are SGDLS and YYNGEE. CDR3 nucleotides: TGTGCCAGCAGCGTAGACCAGGGGTTTGGTACAGATACGCAGTATTTT. This gives the protein CASSVDQGFGTDTQYF.

This clone was seen just once. The chain joins TRBV10-3 to TRBJ1-1; no clear D gene. This CDR3 is 14 amino acids long. V dropped 2 bases and J dropped 8 bases, with 15 bases sitting between them. Germline V lookup: CDR1 ENHRY, CDR2 SYGVKD. As DNA, the CDR3 is TGTGCCATCAGTGAGGAAGGCGGAGGATTCGAAGCTTTCTTT. This codes for CAISEEGGGFEAFF.

The rearrangement links TRBV2 to TRBJ1-1; D is uncertain. Looked up from germline, CDR1 is SNHLY and CDR2 is FYNNEI. The germline V and J ends were trimmed by 5 bases and 10 bases, with 11 bases remaining between them. The CDR3 extends over 11 amino acids. The chain's CDR3 is CASSRGLGAFF. The CDR3 region has the DNA TGTGCCAGCAGTCGCGGGCTTGGAGCTTTCTTT.

This clone has more than one count but fewer than ten. This rearrangement joins TRBV30 to TRBJ1-5; D remains ambiguous. Trimming pared 2 bases from V and 3 bases from J, leaving 8 bases between. CDR3 size: 13 residues. Germline V gives CDR1 GTSNPN, CDR2 SVGIG (reference sequence). CDR3 sequence reads: CAWSPRPNQPQHF. DNA for the CDR3: TGTGCCTGGAGTCCCCGTCCCAATCAGCCCCAGCATTTT.

This chain links TRBV3-1 (or the pseudogene TRBV3-2) with TRBJ1-6, with 9 bases identical to TRBD1. V lost 4 bases to trimming and J lost 8 bases; unmatched junction nucleotides: 3. There are 14 residues in the CDR3. Germline CDR1 and CDR2: LGHDT and YNNKEL (reference sequence). In nucleotides, the CDR3 is TGTGCCAGCAGCCGGACAGGGGAGGATTCACCCCTCCACTTT. It specifies CASSRTGEDSPLHF.